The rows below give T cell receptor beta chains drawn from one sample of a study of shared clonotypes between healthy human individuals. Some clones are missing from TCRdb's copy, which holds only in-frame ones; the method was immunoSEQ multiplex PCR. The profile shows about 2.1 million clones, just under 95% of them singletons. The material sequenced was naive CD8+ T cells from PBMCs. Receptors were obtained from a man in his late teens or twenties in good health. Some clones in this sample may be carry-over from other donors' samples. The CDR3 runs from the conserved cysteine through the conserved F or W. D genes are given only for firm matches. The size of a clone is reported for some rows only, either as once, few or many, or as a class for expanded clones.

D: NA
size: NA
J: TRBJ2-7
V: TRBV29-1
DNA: TGCAGCGTTGAAGATCCGACAGCCTACGAGCAGTACTTC
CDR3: CSVEDPTAYEQYF

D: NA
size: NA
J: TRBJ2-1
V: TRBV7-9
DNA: TGTGCCAGCAGCCCTCGTCTAAGTCAGGGGTTCGTCAATGAGCAGTTCTTC
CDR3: CASSPRLSQGFVNEQFF

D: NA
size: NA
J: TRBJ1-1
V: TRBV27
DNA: TGTGCCAGCAGTCCCCGGGACGGACTCCTGAACACTGAAGCTTTCTTT
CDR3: CASSPRDGLLNTEAFF

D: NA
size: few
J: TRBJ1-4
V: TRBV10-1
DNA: TGCGCCAGCAGTGAGCCGGGGGGCGGAAAACTGTTTTTT
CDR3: CASSEPGGGKLFF

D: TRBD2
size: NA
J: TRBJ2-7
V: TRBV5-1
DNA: TGCGCCAGCCGGGGGGACGGTGACTACGAGCAGTACTTC
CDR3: CASRGDGDYEQYF

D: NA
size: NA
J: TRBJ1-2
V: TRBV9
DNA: TGTGCCAGCACCCTGTATGGGGGCGCAAACCATGGCTACACCTTC
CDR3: CASTLYGGANHGYTF

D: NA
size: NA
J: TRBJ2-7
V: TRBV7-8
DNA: TGTGCCAGCAGCCCACTCCGGGACACGGCGTCCTACGAGCAGTACTTC
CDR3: CASSPLRDTASYEQYF

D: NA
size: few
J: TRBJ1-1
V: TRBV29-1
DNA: TGCAGCGTCCCGTACGTGAACACTGAAGCTTTCTTT
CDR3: CSVPYVNTEAFF

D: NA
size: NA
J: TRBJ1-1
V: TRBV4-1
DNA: TGCGCCAGCAGCCATAGACCGGGGGGCCTGAACACTGAAGCTTTCTTT
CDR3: CASSHRPGGLNTEAFF

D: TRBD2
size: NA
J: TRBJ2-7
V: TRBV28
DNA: TGTGCCAGCAGGCATCCGGGACTAGCGGGAGGGCCATCCTACGAGCAGTACTTC
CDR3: CASRHPGLAGGPSYEQYF

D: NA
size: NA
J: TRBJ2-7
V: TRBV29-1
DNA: TGCAGCGTTGCCGCCGGGACAACCTACGAGCAGTACTTC
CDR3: CSVAAGTTYEQYF

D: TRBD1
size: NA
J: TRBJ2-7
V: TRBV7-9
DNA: TGTGCCAGCAGCTCAAGGGACAGCGACGCCTACGAGCAGTACTTC
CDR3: CASSSRDSDAYEQYF

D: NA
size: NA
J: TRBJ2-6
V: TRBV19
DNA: TGTGCCAGTAAGCCGGGGGCTGGGGCCAACGTCCTGACTTTC
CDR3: CASKPGAGANVLTF

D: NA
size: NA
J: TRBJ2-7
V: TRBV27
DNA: TGTGCCAGCAGTGCATCAGGGGTCGAGCAGTACTTC
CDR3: CASSASGVEQYF

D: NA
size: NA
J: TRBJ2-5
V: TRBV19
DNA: TGTGCCAGTAGTAGGGCAGCAGGAGAGACCCAGTACTTC
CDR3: CASSRAAGETQYF

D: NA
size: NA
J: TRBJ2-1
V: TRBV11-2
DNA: TGTGCCAGCACCCTACCGGGACCCAGGTCTGAGCAGTTCTTC
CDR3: CASTLPGPRSEQFF

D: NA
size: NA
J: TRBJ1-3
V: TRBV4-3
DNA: TGCGCCAGCAGCCCGGGACACCTCTCTGGAAACACCATATATTTT
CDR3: CASSPGHLSGNTIYF

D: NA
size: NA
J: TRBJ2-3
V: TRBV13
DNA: TGTGCCAGCAGCTCCCCAAGGGGAGTCGGAACAGATACGCAGTATTTT
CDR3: CASSSPRGVGTDTQYF

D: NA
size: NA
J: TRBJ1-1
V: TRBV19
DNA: TGTGCCAGTGGTGTCAGCCTGAACACTGAAGCTTTCTTT
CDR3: CASGVSLNTEAFF

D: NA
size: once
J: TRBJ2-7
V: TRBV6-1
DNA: TGTGCCAGCAGTGAACGGGGCGGATGGAGGACTTACGAGCAGTACTTC
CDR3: CASSERGGWRTYEQYF

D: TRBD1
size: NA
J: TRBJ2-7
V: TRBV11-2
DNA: TGTGCCAGCAGCTTATTGTTATCCGGGACAGGCTACGAGCAGTACTTC
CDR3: CASSLLLSGTGYEQYF

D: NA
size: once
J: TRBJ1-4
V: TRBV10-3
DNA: TGTGCCATCAGTGACCCGCAAATGACTAATGAAAAACTGTTTTTT
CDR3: CAISDPQMTNEKLFF

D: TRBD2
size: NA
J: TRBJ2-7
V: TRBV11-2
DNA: TGTGCCAGCAGCCCAACCCCGGGACTAGCGGGAGTACAGTACTTC
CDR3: CASSPTPGLAGVQYF

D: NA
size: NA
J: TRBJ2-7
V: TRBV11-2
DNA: TGTGCCAGCAGCTTAGCCCCGCCCTACGAGCAGTACTTC
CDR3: CASSLAPPYEQYF

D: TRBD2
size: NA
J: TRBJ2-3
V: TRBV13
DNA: TGTGCCAGCAGCTTACTCCTCCGGAGCGGGAGGGGGACAGATACGCAGTATTTT
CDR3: CASSLLLRSGRGTDTQYF

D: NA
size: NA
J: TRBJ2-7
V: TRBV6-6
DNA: TGTGCCAGCAGTTCCAAAAACAGCTACGAGCAGTACTTC
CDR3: CASSSKNSYEQYF

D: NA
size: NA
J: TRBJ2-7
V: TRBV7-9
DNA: TGTGCCAGCAGCCCCAAGAGAAGCTCCTACGAGCAGTACTTC
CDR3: CASSPKRSSYEQYF